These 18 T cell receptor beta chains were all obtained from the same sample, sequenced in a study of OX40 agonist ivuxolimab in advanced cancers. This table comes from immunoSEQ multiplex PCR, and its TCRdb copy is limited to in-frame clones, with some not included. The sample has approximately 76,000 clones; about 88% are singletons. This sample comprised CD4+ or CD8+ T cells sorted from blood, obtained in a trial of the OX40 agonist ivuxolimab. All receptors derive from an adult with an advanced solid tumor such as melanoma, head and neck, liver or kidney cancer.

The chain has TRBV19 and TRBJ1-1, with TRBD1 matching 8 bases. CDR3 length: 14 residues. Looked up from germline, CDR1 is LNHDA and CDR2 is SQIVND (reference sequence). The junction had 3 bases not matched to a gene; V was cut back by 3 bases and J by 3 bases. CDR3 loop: CASSIGQGYTEAFF. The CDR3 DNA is TGTGCCAGTAGTATCGGACAGGGATACACTGAAGCTTTCTTT.

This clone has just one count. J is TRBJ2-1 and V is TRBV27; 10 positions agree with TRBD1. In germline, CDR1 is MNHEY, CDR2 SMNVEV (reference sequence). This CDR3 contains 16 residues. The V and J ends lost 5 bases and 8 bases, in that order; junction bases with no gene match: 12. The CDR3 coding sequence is TGTGCCAGCAGTCCGATCGGACAGGGGGGTCGGGATGAGCAGTTCTTC. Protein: CASSPIGQGGRDEQFF.

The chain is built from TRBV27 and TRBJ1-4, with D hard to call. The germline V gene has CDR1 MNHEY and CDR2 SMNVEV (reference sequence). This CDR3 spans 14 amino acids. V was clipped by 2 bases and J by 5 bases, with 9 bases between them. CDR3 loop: CASSLMGSNEKLFF. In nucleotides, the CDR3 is TGTGCCAGCAGTTTAATGGGAAGCAATGAAAAACTGTTTTTT.

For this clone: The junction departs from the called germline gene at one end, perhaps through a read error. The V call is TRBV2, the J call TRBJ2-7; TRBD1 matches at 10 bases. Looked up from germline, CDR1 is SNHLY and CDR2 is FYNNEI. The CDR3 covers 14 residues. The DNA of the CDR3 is TGTGCCAGCAGGGGGGGACAGGGGAGGTACGAGCAGCACTTC. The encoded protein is CASRGGQGRYEQHF.

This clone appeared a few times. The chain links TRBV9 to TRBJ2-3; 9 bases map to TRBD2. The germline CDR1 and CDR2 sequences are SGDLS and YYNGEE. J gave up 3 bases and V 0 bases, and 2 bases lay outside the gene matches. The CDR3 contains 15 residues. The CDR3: CASSVDSGRTDTQYF. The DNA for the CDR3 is TGTGCCAGCAGCGTAGATAGCGGGAGAACAGATACGCAGTATTTT. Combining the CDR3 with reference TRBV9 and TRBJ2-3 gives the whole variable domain DSGVTQTPKHLITATGQRVTLRCSPRSGDLSVYWYQQSLDQGLQFLIQYYNGEERAKGNILERFSAQQFPDLHSELNLSSLELGDSALYFCASSVDSGRTDTQYFGPGTRLTVL.

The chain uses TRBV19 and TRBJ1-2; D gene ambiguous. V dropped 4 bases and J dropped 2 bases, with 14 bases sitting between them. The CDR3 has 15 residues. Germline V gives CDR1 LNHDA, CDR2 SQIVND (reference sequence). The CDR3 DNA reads TGTGCCAGTAGTAACCCCCCACGGGTAAACTATGGCTACACCTTC. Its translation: CASSNPPRVNYGYTF.

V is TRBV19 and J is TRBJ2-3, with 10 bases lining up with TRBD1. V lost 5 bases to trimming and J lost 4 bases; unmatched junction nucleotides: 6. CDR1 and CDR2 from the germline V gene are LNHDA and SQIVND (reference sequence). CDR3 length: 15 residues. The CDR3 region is CASSRGTGASDTQYF. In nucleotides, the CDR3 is TGTGCCAGTAGTCGAGGGACAGGGGCCTCAGATACGCAGTATTTT.

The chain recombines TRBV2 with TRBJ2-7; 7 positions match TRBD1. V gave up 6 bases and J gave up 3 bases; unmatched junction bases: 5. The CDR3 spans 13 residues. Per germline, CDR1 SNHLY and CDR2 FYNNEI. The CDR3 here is CASRLGQDYEQYF. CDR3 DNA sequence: TGTGCCAGCAGACTCGGACAGGACTACGAGCAGTACTTC.

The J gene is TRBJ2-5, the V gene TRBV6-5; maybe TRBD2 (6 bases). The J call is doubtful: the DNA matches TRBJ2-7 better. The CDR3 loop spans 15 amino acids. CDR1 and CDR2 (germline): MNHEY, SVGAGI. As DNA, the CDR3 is TGTGCCAGCAGTTACTCTTCTAGCGCTGATTACGAGCAGTACTTC. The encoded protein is CASSYSSSADYEQYF.

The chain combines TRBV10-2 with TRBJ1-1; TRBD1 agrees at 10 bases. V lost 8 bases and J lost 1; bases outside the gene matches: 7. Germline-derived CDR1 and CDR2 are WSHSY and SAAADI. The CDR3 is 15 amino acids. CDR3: CASGGQGIGNTEAFF. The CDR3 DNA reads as TGCGCCAGCGGGGGACAGGGGATAGGGAACACTGAAGCTTTCTTT.

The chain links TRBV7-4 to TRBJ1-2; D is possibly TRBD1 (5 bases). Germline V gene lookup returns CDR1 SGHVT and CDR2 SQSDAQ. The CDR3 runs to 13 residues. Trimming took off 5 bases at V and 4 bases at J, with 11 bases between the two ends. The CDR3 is CASSIRDLYGYTF. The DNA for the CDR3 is TGTGCCAGCAGCATCAGGGACCTCTATGGCTACACCTTC.

The CDR3 sequence is CASSYGAGINGYTF. The DNA for the CDR3 is TGTGCCAGCAGTTACGGGGCAGGGATTAATGGCTACACCTTC. The chain joins TRBV6-5 to TRBJ1-2; TRBD1 is a possible D gene (5 bases). The CDR3 consists of 14 residues. In germline, CDR1 is MNHEY, CDR2 SVGAGI. The V end was cut by 2 bases, the J end by 6 bases, with 13 bases between.

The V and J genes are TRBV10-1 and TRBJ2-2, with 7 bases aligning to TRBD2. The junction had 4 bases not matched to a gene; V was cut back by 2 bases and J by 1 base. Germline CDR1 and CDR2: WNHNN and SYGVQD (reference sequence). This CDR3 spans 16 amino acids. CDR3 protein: CASSEDTGGNTGELFF. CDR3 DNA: TGCGCCAGCAGTGAGGACACGGGAGGGAACACCGGGGAGCTGTTTTTT.

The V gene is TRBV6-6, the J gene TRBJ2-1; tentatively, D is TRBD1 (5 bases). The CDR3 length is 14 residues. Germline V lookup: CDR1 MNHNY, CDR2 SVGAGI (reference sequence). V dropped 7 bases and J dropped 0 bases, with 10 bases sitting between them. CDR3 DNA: TGTGCCAGCATTCCCGACAGCTCCTACAATGAGCAGTTCTTC. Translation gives CASIPDSSYNEQFF.

CDR3 nucleotides: TGTGCCAGCAGCCCAAGCCGGGACAGGGGAAATGGCTACACCTTC. It codes for CASSPSRDRGNGYTF. This chain links TRBV7-6 with TRBJ1-2; 10 positions match TRBD1. Germline assignment: CDR1 SGHVS and CDR2 FNYEAQ. The ends lost 5 bases at V and 6 bases at J; junction bases unmatched: 9. The CDR3 sequence is 15 residues long.

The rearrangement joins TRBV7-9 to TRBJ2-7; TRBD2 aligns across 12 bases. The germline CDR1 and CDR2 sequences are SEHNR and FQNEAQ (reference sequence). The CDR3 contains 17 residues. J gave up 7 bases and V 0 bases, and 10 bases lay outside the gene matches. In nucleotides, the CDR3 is TGTGCCAGCAGCTTAGCGACTAGCGGGAGAAAGGAGCGTGAGCAGTACTTC. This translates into CASSLATSGRKEREQYF.

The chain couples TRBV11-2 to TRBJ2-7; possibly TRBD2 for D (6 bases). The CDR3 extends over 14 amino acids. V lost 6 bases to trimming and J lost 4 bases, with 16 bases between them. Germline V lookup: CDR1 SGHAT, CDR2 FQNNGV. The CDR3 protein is CASSTGELLYEQYF. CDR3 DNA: TGTGCCAGCAGTACGGGAGAACTGCTGTACGAGCAGTACTTC.

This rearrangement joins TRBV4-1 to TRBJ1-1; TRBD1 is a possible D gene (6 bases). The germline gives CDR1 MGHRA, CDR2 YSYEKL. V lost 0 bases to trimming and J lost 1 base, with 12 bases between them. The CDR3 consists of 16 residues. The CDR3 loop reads CASSQDTWTANTEAFF. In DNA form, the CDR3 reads TGCGCCAGCAGCCAAGATACGTGGACAGCGAACACTGAAGCTTTCTTT.